The sequence of this T cell receptor (beta chain) was determined in a study of vaccination effects on CD4 cells after COVID-19. After removal of 7 bases from V and 1 base from J, the junction contained 9 bases not matched to a gene. The germline CDR1 and CDR2 sequences are SNHLY and FYNNEI. This CDR3 is built from 16 residues. TCRdb's table, derived via immunoSEQ multiplex PCR, lists solely in-frame clones and lacks some. The sample includes about 66,000 clones, 70% to 85% of them seen just once. Following culture for roughly 10 days, CD4+ T cells were isolated. Subjects were given two BNT162b2 or mRNA-1273 vaccine doses. All vaccine recipients tested negative for nucleocapsid antibodies and had never contracted SARS-CoV-2 infection. Study-level findings and limits: Clones of infection and vaccine origin contracted markedly late after vaccination.

Remarks on this clone: Antigen unknown.

The receptor was isolated from a human donor who received a COVID-19 vaccine. Specimen: CD4+ T cells from PBMCs cultured without peptide, collected after COVID-19 vaccination. The gene calls are TRBV2 and TRBJ2-2; 7 bases are a match to TRBD1. The CDR3 DNA follows: TGTGCCAGCACCTTGGACAGGCCTCAGAACACCGGGGAGCTGTTTTTT. Amino acid sequence: CASTLDRPQNTGELFF.